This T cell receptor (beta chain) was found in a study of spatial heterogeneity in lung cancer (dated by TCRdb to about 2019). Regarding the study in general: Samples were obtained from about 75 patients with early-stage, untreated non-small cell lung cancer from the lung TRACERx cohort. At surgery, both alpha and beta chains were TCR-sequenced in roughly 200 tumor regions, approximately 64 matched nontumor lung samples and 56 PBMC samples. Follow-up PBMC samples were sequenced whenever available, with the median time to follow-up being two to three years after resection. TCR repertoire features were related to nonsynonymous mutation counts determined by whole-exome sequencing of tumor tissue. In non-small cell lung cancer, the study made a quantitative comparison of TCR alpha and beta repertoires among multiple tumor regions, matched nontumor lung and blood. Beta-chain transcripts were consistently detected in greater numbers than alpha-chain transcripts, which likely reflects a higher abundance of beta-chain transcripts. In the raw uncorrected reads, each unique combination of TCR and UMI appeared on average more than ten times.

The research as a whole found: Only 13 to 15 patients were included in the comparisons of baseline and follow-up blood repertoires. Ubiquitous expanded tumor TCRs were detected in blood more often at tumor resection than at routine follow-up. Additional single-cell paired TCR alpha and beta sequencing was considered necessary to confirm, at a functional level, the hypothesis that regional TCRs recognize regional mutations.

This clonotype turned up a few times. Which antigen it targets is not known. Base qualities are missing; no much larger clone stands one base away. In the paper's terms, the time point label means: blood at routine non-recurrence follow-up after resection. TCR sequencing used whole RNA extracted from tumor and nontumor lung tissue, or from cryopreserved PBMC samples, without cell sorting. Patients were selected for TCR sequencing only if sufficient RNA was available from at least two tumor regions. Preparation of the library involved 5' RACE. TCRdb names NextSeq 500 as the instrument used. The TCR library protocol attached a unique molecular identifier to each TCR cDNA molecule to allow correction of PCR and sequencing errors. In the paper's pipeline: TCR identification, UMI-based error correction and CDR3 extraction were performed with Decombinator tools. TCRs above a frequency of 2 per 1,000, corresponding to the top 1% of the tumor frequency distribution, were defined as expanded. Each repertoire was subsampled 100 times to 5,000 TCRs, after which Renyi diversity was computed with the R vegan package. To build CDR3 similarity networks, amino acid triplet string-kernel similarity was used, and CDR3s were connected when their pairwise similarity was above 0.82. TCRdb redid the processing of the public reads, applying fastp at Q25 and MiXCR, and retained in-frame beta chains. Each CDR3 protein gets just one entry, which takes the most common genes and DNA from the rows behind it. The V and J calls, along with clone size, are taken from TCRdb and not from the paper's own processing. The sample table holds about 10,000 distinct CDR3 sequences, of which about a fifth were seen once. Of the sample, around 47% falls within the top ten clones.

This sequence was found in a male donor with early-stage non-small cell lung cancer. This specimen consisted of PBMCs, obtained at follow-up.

The CDR3 is CATGQGETQYF. The nucleotide sequence reads as follows: TGTGCCACCGGACAGGGGGAGACCCAGTACTTC. This receptor chain uses TRBV10-3 and TRBJ2-5, and TRBD1 aligns with 9 junction nucleotides. The CDR3, from cysteine to phenylalanine, totals 11 residues. Only the CDR3 DNA is retained, 33 bases long and in frame from the first base. The V end gives up 10 bases and the J end 5 bases, leaving 2 bases in the junction not matched to a gene. CDR1 ENHRY and CDR2 SYGVKD are derived from the germline V gene.